Given below is one T cell receptor (beta chain) in context. This clone's antigen is unknown. Per-nucleotide qualities are absent, and no much larger clonotype sits a single base away. The source of the sample is a study of cytomegalovirus exposure and HLA in healthy donors (TCRdb year 2017). For the study in its entirety: According to a later analysis, one platform produced both the roughly 130 validation repertoires and the 666 repertoires of the first cohort. A separate validation cohort of roughly 120 different subjects was used in addition to the roughly 640-subject first cohort. The study combined high-throughput TCR immunosequencing, statistical association of individual TCRs with disease status, and machine learning to predict cytomegalovirus infection status. The study aimed to test whether signatures of past pathogen exposure could be identified by cataloging public T cell receptors.

Findings and caveats that apply to the study as a whole: Most TCR sequences were observed very rarely across donors, whereas some public TCRs were present in many individuals. A later analysis had no HLA typing for the validation cohort, so co-occurrence there was scored across all 120 repertoires. Of the cluster scores, approximately 95% were above 0 in a later analysis, which found that TCRs clustered in the first cohort also tended to co-occur in the 120 validation repertoires. Three of the identified cytomegalovirus-associated TCR beta chains were confirmed in vitro to be specific for cytomegalovirus antigens. The study gave a list of 150 to 200 TCR beta chains associated with cytomegalovirus. In both the original and validation cohorts, the classifier was reported to diagnose cytomegalovirus status with high specificity and sensitivity. It was suggested by the authors that the approach could potentially be generalized to other disease states and immunological phenotypes.

The donors belonged to the validation cohort of about 110 subjects, which was separate from the approximately 660-subject first cohort. Libraries were made using the immunoSEQ multiplex PCR assay. In the authors' own workflow: To diagnose cytomegalovirus status from the catalog of TCR beta chain sequences, a statistical classification framework was built. The clones in this table, taken by TCRdb from immuneACCESS, are in-frame only. Not every clone is retained; where verified, under half of the shortfall comes from an unresolved V gene, and the cause of the rest is unknown. V and J calls and clone size are those listed in that table; D and trimming were worked out from the DNA. Here the sample has tens of thousands of clones; roughly 89% occur a single time. Approximately 1.5% of the sample is in the top ten clones. V sheds 6 bases and J sheds 10 bases, leaving 27 bases between their ends. The CDR3 numbers 16 residues from cysteine through phenylalanine. The DNA shown is the 48-base CDR3, in frame from base 1. CDR1 and CDR2 were assigned from the germline V gene as SNHLY and FYNNEI.

This TCR derives from a woman under 30 in good health and CMV-seronegative. Sequenced sample: PBMCs. The sequence is built from TRBV2 and TRBJ1-1; the best D guess is TRBD1, with 5 bases matching. The encoded CDR3 is CASRDTLGRETRGAFF. The bases read TGTGCCAGCAGGGATACCCTGGGACGGGAGACAAGAGGAGCTTTCTTT.